This TCR beta chain was identified during a study of blood T cell repertoires in COVID-19. Background on the study: Spain, Italy and the United States supplied samples that represented acute and convalescent COVID-19. T cells, B-cell-depleted T cells, or PBMCs supplied cDNA or gDNA.

Per the authors' pipeline: Cell counts per sample came from amplifying reference gene primers. Measured with immunoSEQ multiplex PCR; TCRdb has only the in-frame clones, and not every one. That table furnishes V, J and clone size, whereas the DNA furnished D and trimming. This table holds 70,000 to 90,000 clones, roughly 82% found once. Germline lookup yields CDR1 SGHNT and CDR2 YENEEA. The V end was cut by 6 bases, the J end by 1 base, with 10 bases between. The CDR3 covers 15 residues. Material for sequencing was peripheral blood. This clonotype was sampled from a human donor in a cohort sampled during active COVID-19. The J gene is TRBJ2-6, the V gene TRBV11-3, with D possibly being TRBD1 (5 bases). The CDR3 sequence: CASSFGASGANVLTF. The CDR3 DNA reads as TGTGCCAGCAGTTTTGGGGCGTCTGGGGCCAACGTCCTGACTTTC.